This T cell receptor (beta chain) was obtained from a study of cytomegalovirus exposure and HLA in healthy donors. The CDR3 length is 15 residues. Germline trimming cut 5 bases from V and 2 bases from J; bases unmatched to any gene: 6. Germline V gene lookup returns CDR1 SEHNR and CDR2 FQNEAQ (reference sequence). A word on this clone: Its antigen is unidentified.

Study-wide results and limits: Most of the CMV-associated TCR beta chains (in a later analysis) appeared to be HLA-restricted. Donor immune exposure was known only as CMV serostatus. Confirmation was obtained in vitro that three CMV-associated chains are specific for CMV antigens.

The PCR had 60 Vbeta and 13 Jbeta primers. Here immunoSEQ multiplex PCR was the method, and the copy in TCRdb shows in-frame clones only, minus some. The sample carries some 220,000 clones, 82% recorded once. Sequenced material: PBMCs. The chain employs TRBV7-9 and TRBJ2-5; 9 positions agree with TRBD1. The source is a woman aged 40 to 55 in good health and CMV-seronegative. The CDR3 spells CASSPQGAGQETQYF. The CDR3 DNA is TGTGCCAGCAGCCCACAGGGGGCAGGGCAAGAGACCCAGTACTTC.